A selection of T cell receptor beta chains follows, all from one sample in a study of shared clonotypes between healthy human individuals. Sequencing was performed with immunoSEQ multiplex PCR; in TCRdb, only in-frame clones are kept and a portion is missing. The sample includes 2 million to 2.5 million clones, more than 80% of them seen just once. Sequences were obtained from naive CD4+ T cells from PBMCs. The receptor source for this set is a man aged 18 to 35 in good health. Some clones in this sample may be carry-over from other donors' samples. Both conserved end residues are part of each CDR3. D genes are given only for firm matches. Size tells how often a clone was seen (once, few, many) or the class of an expanded clone, and some rows leave it out.

cdr3_aa: CASSRTGVRPLTQYF
cdr3_nt: TGTGCCAGTAGCAGGACAGGCGTTCGTCCGTTGACCCAGTACTTC
v_call: TRBV19
clone_size: -
j_call: TRBJ2-5
d_call: TRBD1

cdr3_aa: CASSVGRTRPGTDTQYF
cdr3_nt: TGTGCCAGCAGCGTAGGTCGGACTAGACCTGGCACAGATACGCAGTATTTT
v_call: TRBV9
clone_size: once
j_call: TRBJ2-3
d_call: TRBD2

cdr3_aa: CASSRLTGYTEAFF
cdr3_nt: TGTGCCAGTAGCCGCCTCACAGGGTACACTGAAGCTTTCTTT
v_call: TRBV19
clone_size: -
j_call: TRBJ1-1
d_call: -

cdr3_aa: CASSHIRANEKLFF
cdr3_nt: TGTGCCAGCAGCCATATCCGGGCTAATGAAAAACTGTTTTTT
v_call: TRBV7-2
clone_size: -
j_call: TRBJ1-4
d_call: -

cdr3_aa: CASSRDNLSYNEQFF
cdr3_nt: TGTGCCAGCAGCCGGGACAACCTCTCCTACAATGAGCAGTTCTTC
v_call: TRBV5-5
clone_size: -
j_call: TRBJ2-1
d_call: -

cdr3_aa: CAWDRTSGRQETQYF
cdr3_nt: TGTGCCTGGGATCGGACTAGCGGGAGACAGGAGACCCAGTACTTC
v_call: TRBV30
clone_size: -
j_call: TRBJ2-5
d_call: TRBD2

cdr3_aa: CATSRDLGSGNTIYF
cdr3_nt: TGTGCCACCAGCAGAGATCTTGGCTCTGGAAACACCATATATTTT
v_call: TRBV15
clone_size: once
j_call: TRBJ1-3
d_call: -

cdr3_aa: CASRPQGARGGAFF
cdr3_nt: TGTGCCAGCAGACCTCAGGGGGCGAGGGGGGGAGCTTTCTTT
v_call: TRBV27
clone_size: -
j_call: TRBJ1-1
d_call: TRBD1

cdr3_aa: CASTFGQGRGYTF
cdr3_nt: TGTGCCAGCACCTTTGGACAGGGGAGAGGCTACACCTTC
v_call: TRBV9
clone_size: -
j_call: TRBJ1-2
d_call: TRBD1

cdr3_aa: CASSSEGTQYF
cdr3_nt: TGTGCCAGCAGTAGCGAAGGGACCCAGTACTTC
v_call: TRBV28
clone_size: -
j_call: TRBJ2-5
d_call: -

cdr3_aa: CASRSRQAENIQYF
cdr3_nt: TGTGCCAGCAGATCTCGACAGGCTGAAAACATTCAGTACTTC
v_call: TRBV7-2
clone_size: -
j_call: TRBJ2-4
d_call: -

cdr3_aa: CASTPGVTYNEQFF
cdr3_nt: TGTGCCAGCACCCCCGGCGTGACCTACAATGAGCAGTTCTTC
v_call: TRBV7-8
clone_size: -
j_call: TRBJ2-1
d_call: -

cdr3_aa: CASSVRTAGGTQYF
cdr3_nt: TGTGCCAGCAGCGTAAGGACGGCCGGGGGGACCCAGTACTTC
v_call: TRBV5-4
clone_size: -
j_call: TRBJ2-5
d_call: -

cdr3_aa: CASSPSLPSYNEQFF
cdr3_nt: TGCGCCAGCAGCCCCAGTCTTCCCTCCTACAATGAGCAGTTCTTC
v_call: TRBV4-1
clone_size: -
j_call: TRBJ2-1
d_call: -

cdr3_aa: CASKSGNQPQHF
cdr3_nt: TGTGCCAGCAAGTCAGGCAATCAGCCCCAGCATTTT
v_call: TRBV28
clone_size: -
j_call: TRBJ1-5
d_call: -

cdr3_aa: CGGRRTEAFF
cdr3_nt: TGTGGTGGGCGGAGGACTGAAGCTTTCTTT
v_call: TRBV30
clone_size: -
j_call: TRBJ1-1
d_call: -

cdr3_aa: CASSWARGSIEKLFF
cdr3_nt: TGTGCCAGCAGTTGGGCAAGAGGGAGTATAGAAAAACTGTTTTTT
v_call: TRBV2
clone_size: -
j_call: TRBJ1-4
d_call: -

cdr3_aa: CASSLTGLSGELFF
cdr3_nt: TGTGCCAGCTCTTTGACAGGGCTATCCGGGGAGCTGTTTTTT
v_call: TRBV6-1
clone_size: -
j_call: TRBJ2-2
d_call: TRBD1

cdr3_aa: CSVVDRAGNTEAFF
cdr3_nt: TGCAGCGTCGTGGACAGGGCAGGGAACACTGAAGCTTTCTTT
v_call: TRBV29-1
clone_size: few
j_call: TRBJ1-1
d_call: TRBD1

cdr3_aa: CASSEGASSYNEQFF
cdr3_nt: TGCGCCAGCAGTGAGGGTGCTAGCTCCTACAATGAGCAGTTCTTC
v_call: TRBV10-1
clone_size: -
j_call: TRBJ2-1
d_call: -

cdr3_aa: CASSVAQGTEQYF
cdr3_nt: TGTGCCAGCAGCGTAGCCCAGGGTACCGAGCAGTACTTC
v_call: TRBV9
clone_size: -
j_call: TRBJ2-7
d_call: -

cdr3_aa: CASSEGLGQPQHF
cdr3_nt: TGTGCCAGCAGTGAGGGATTGGGTCAGCCCCAGCATTTT
v_call: TRBV2
clone_size: -
j_call: TRBJ1-5
d_call: -

cdr3_aa: CAISEEAAYSNQPQHF
cdr3_nt: TGTGCCATCAGTGAGGAGGCAGCTTATAGCAATCAGCCCCAGCATTTT
v_call: TRBV10-3
clone_size: few
j_call: TRBJ1-5
d_call: -

cdr3_aa: CASSLGGPAPQFF
cdr3_nt: TGTGCCAGCAGCTTAGGGGGGCCAGCGCCGCAGTTCTTC
v_call: TRBV11-3
clone_size: -
j_call: TRBJ2-1
d_call: -

cdr3_aa: CAISGGAAAQETQYF
cdr3_nt: TGTGCCATCAGTGGGGGGGCAGCAGCTCAAGAGACCCAGTACTTC
v_call: TRBV10-3
clone_size: -
j_call: TRBJ2-5
d_call: -

cdr3_aa: CASNRDLNTEAFF
cdr3_nt: TGTGCCAGCAATCGGGATTTGAACACTGAAGCTTTCTTT
v_call: TRBV9
clone_size: -
j_call: TRBJ1-1
d_call: -

cdr3_aa: CASSVVGFTDTQYF
cdr3_nt: TGTGCCAGCAGCGTAGTGGGGTTCACAGATACGCAGTATTTT
v_call: TRBV9
clone_size: -
j_call: TRBJ2-3
d_call: -

cdr3_aa: CASSLGTANHGYTF
cdr3_nt: TGTGCCAGCAGCTTGGGGACAGCCAATCATGGCTACACCTTC
v_call: TRBV7-9
clone_size: -
j_call: TRBJ1-2
d_call: TRBD1

cdr3_aa: CASSYGTSGTDEQFF
cdr3_nt: TGTGCCAGCAGTTACGGGACTAGCGGGACCGATGAGCAGTTCTTC
v_call: TRBV6-5
clone_size: -
j_call: TRBJ2-1
d_call: TRBD2

cdr3_aa: CASSITPKTNEKLFF
cdr3_nt: TGTGCCAGTAGTATAACGCCAAAAACTAATGAAAAACTGTTTTTT
v_call: TRBV19
clone_size: once
j_call: TRBJ1-4
d_call: -

cdr3_aa: CASSYGAGNTIYF
cdr3_nt: TGTGCCAGCAGCTACGGGGCCGGAAACACCATATATTTT
v_call: TRBV6-6
clone_size: -
j_call: TRBJ1-3
d_call: -

cdr3_aa: CASSLEGSGVGQPQHF
cdr3_nt: TGCGCCAGCAGCTTGGAAGGTTCCGGGGTCGGGCAGCCCCAGCATTTT
v_call: TRBV5-1
clone_size: -
j_call: TRBJ1-5
d_call: -

cdr3_aa: CASNKNPAGVQGNIQYF
cdr3_nt: TGTGCCAGCAACAAGAACCCGGCCGGGGTTCAGGGCAACATTCAGTACTTC
v_call: TRBV4-2
clone_size: once
j_call: TRBJ2-4
d_call: -

cdr3_aa: CASSRGATKNIQYF
cdr3_nt: TGTGCCAGCAGCCGGGGCGCGACCAAAAACATTCAGTACTTC
v_call: TRBV14
clone_size: once
j_call: TRBJ2-4
d_call: -

cdr3_aa: CASSWRSNEKLFF
cdr3_nt: TGTGCCAGTAGTTGGAGGAGTAATGAAAAACTGTTTTTT
v_call: TRBV19
clone_size: -
j_call: TRBJ1-4
d_call: -

cdr3_aa: CASRTGPQGTEAFF
cdr3_nt: TGTGCCAGCAGAACGGGACCCCAGGGGACTGAAGCTTTCTTT
v_call: TRBV25-1
clone_size: -
j_call: TRBJ1-1
d_call: -

cdr3_aa: CASSLALLYEQYF
cdr3_nt: TGTGCCAGCAGCTTAGCGCTTTTATACGAGCAGTACTTC
v_call: TRBV7-2
clone_size: once
j_call: TRBJ2-7
d_call: -

cdr3_aa: CASSDSGRNTEAFF
cdr3_nt: TGTGCCAGCAGTGACTCTGGCAGGAACACTGAAGCTTTCTTT
v_call: TRBV6-4
clone_size: -
j_call: TRBJ1-1
d_call: -

cdr3_aa: CASSLALGLAETYEQYF
cdr3_nt: TGTGCCAGCAGCTTAGCGCTAGGACTAGCGGAAACCTACGAGCAGTACTTC
v_call: TRBV7-2
clone_size: -
j_call: TRBJ2-7
d_call: TRBD2

cdr3_aa: CASSLQALPQGEQYF
cdr3_nt: TGTGCCAGTAGCCTCCAGGCCCTCCCCCAGGGGGAGCAGTACTTC
v_call: TRBV19
clone_size: once
j_call: TRBJ2-7
d_call: -

cdr3_aa: CASSPRTAGEKLFF
cdr3_nt: TGCGCCAGCAGCCCACGGACAGCGGGAGAAAAACTGTTTTTT
v_call: TRBV5-1
clone_size: -
j_call: TRBJ1-4
d_call: -

cdr3_aa: CASSLGTGTSGRRGNEQFF
cdr3_nt: TGCGCCAGCAGCTTAGGTACCGGGACTAGCGGGAGGAGGGGGAATGAGCAGTTCTTC
v_call: TRBV5-1
clone_size: -
j_call: TRBJ2-1
d_call: TRBD2

cdr3_aa: CASSSKAYNEQFF
cdr3_nt: TGTGCCAGCAGTTCGAAAGCCTACAATGAGCAGTTCTTC
v_call: TRBV7-3
clone_size: -
j_call: TRBJ2-1
d_call: -

cdr3_aa: CASSPQTGGYGYTF
cdr3_nt: TGTGCCAGCAGCCCCCAGACAGGGGGCTATGGCTACACCTTC
v_call: TRBV9
clone_size: -
j_call: TRBJ1-2
d_call: TRBD1

cdr3_aa: CASSSPGMARETQYF
cdr3_nt: TGTGCCAGCAGCTCCCCCGGGATGGCGCGGGAGACCCAGTACTTC
v_call: TRBV11-1
clone_size: -
j_call: TRBJ2-5
d_call: -

cdr3_aa: CASSQDRRSSPLHF
cdr3_nt: TGCGCCAGCAGCCAAGACAGGAGGAGTTCACCCCTCCACTTT
v_call: TRBV4-3
clone_size: -
j_call: TRBJ1-6
d_call: -

cdr3_aa: CASSGWDIGTGYTF
cdr3_nt: TGTGCCAGCAGCGGTTGGGACATCGGAACGGGCTACACCTTC
v_call: TRBV7-9
clone_size: -
j_call: TRBJ1-2
d_call: -

cdr3_aa: CASSTPLPKNTQYF
cdr3_nt: TGTGCCAGCAGTACCCCCCTCCCCAAGAATACGCAGTATTTT
v_call: TRBV28
clone_size: -
j_call: TRBJ2-3
d_call: -

cdr3_aa: CASSDGLNYGYTF
cdr3_nt: TGTGCCAGCAGTGACGGGCTCAACTATGGCTACACCTTC
v_call: TRBV6-4
clone_size: -
j_call: TRBJ1-2
d_call: -

cdr3_aa: CASSLDRGNEQFF
cdr3_nt: TGTGCCAGCAGCTTAGATCGGGGCAATGAGCAGTTCTTC
v_call: TRBV11-3
clone_size: once
j_call: TRBJ2-1
d_call: -

cdr3_aa: CSVGIGGTSYNEQFF
cdr3_nt: TGCAGCGTTGGGATCGGAGGGACAAGTTACAATGAGCAGTTCTTC
v_call: TRBV29-1
clone_size: -
j_call: TRBJ2-1
d_call: -

cdr3_aa: CASSNQAGQGAQETQYF
cdr3_nt: TGCGCCAGCAGCAACCAGGCCGGACAGGGGGCCCAAGAGACCCAGTACTTC
v_call: TRBV4-1
clone_size: -
j_call: TRBJ2-5
d_call: TRBD1

cdr3_aa: CASSLTPRGSSNQPQHF
cdr3_nt: TGTGCCAGCAGCTTAACGCCGAGGGGGAGTAGCAATCAGCCCCAGCATTTT
v_call: TRBV7-3
clone_size: -
j_call: TRBJ1-5
d_call: -

cdr3_aa: CASSDRPAIEGSSEKLFF
cdr3_nt: TGTGCCAGCAGTGACCGTCCGGCGATTGAGGGATCGAGTGAAAAACTGTTTTTT
v_call: TRBV6-4
clone_size: -
j_call: TRBJ1-4
d_call: -

cdr3_aa: CASRGGFLDQPQHF
cdr3_nt: TGTGCCAGCAGAGGAGGGTTTCTGGATCAGCCCCAGCATTTT
v_call: TRBV6-1
clone_size: -
j_call: TRBJ1-5
d_call: -

cdr3_aa: CAWIPRDRKNTEAFF
cdr3_nt: TGTGCCTGGATTCCCCGGGACAGAAAGAACACTGAAGCTTTCTTT
v_call: TRBV30
clone_size: few
j_call: TRBJ1-1
d_call: TRBD1

cdr3_aa: CASGQLGRSLFF
cdr3_nt: TGTGCCAGCGGACAACTAGGAAGGTCGCTGTTTTTT
v_call: TRBV28
clone_size: -
j_call: TRBJ2-2
d_call: -

cdr3_aa: CASPLGLGSDGELFF
cdr3_nt: TGTGCCAGCCCGTTGGGGCTCGGATCGGACGGGGAGCTGTTTTTT
v_call: TRBV21-1
clone_size: -
j_call: TRBJ2-2
d_call: -

cdr3_aa: CASSLADTQYF
cdr3_nt: TGTGCCAGCAGCTTGGCCGATACGCAGTATTTT
v_call: TRBV5-4
clone_size: -
j_call: TRBJ2-3
d_call: -